A single sample gave rise to the 31 T cell receptor beta chains below, sequenced in a study of control samples from healthy donors and cancer patients. The repertoire was sequenced with immunoSEQ multiplex PCR; TCRdb's copy has only in-frame clones and lacks some. The sample includes over 100,000 clones, around 93% of them seen just once. The sample was blood. Source of these receptors: a woman between 50 and 59 years old in good health.

This chain uses TRBV5-1 with TRBJ2-7; D may correspond to TRBD1 or TRBD2 (5 bases each). Per the germline V gene, CDR1 is SGHRS and CDR2 is YFSETQ. This CDR3 is 14 amino acids long. V was cut by 4 bases and J by 0 bases, with 11 bases left in between. The CDR3: CASSREGTSYEQYF. CDR3 DNA: TGCGCCAGCAGCCGGGAAGGGACCTCCTACGAGCAGTACTTC.

The table lists this clone with a count of one. This chain connects TRBV2 to TRBJ1-6; the match to TRBD1 covers 7 bases. With 4 bases clipped from V and 3 bases from J, the junction kept 3 bases outside the gene matches. The CDR3 has 15 residues. Per the germline V gene, CDR1 is SNHLY and CDR2 is FYNNEI. The CDR3 nucleotides read TGTGCCAGCAGTGCCCGGGACAGCTATAATTCACCCCTCCACTTT. Its translation: CASSARDSYNSPLHF.

The gene calls are TRBV2 and TRBJ1-1; 8 nucleotides line up with TRBD1. The junction had 8 bases not matched to a gene; V was cut back by 6 bases and J by 5 bases. Per germline, CDR1 SNHLY and CDR2 FYNNEI. The CDR3 contains 14 residues. CDR3 DNA: TGTGCCAGCAGGGAACAGGGGGTAGGGACTGAAGCTTTCTTT. This gives the protein CASREQGVGTEAFF.

The chain recombines TRBV7-8 with TRBJ1-1; D gene unclear. Germline V lookup: CDR1 SGHVS, CDR2 FQNEAQ. Trimming stripped 5 bases from V and 1 base from J, with 14 bases between. CDR3 length: 15 residues. The DNA of the CDR3 is TGTGCCAGCAGCCTAGTAGTCCACCCGAACACTGAAGCTTTCTTT. Translating gives CASSLVVHPNTEAFF.

V gene TRBV29-1 combines with J gene TRBJ2-1, with 7 bases matching TRBD2. Trimming removed 6 bases from V and 3 bases from J; junction bases left unmatched: 5. Germline V gene lookup returns CDR1 SQVTM and CDR2 ANQGSEA. CDR3 length: 13 amino acids. CDR3 nucleotide sequence: TGCAGCGTCGGCCGGGACTACTACAATGAGCAGTTCTTC. Amino acids: CSVGRDYYNEQFF.

The gene calls are TRBV6-6 and TRBJ2-5; the match to TRBD2 covers 14 bases. The germline CDR1 and CDR2 sequences are MNHNY and SVGAGI (reference sequence). V shed 5 bases and J 5 bases; nucleotides not matched to a gene: 10. This CDR3 is 17 amino acids long. CDR3 bases: TGTGCCAGCAGTCGTCCGGGACTAGCGGGAGTTGACGAGACCCAGTACTTC. Residues: CASSRPGLAGVDETQYF.

Only one count was recorded for this clone. The chain employs TRBV25-1 and TRBJ1-1; TRBD1 matches 9 bases. The junction had 5 bases not matched to a gene; V was cut back by 6 bases and J by 6 bases. CDR1 is MGHDK, CDR2 SYGVNS, per germline. The CDR3 contains 13 residues. The CDR3 DNA sequence: TGTGCCAGCAGACAGGGGGCGCGAGCTGAAGCTTTCTTT. This sequence encodes CASRQGARAEAFF.

This sequence joins TRBV6-1 and TRBJ2-5; D is tentatively TRBD1 or TRBD2 (5 bases each). CDR1 and CDR2 (germline): MNHNS, SASEGT. Trimming removed 3 bases from V and 2 bases from J, with 19 bases in between. This CDR3 spans 17 amino acids. CDR3 region: CASSEGLGRWPQETQYF. For the CDR3, the DNA is TGTGCCAGCAGTGAGGGATTGGGACGCTGGCCTCAAGAGACCCAGTACTTC.

The chain joins TRBV18 to TRBJ1-3; D is unresolved. V gave up 3 bases and J gave up 0 bases, with 9 bases separating them. There are 15 residues in the CDR3. The germline V gene has CDR1 KGHSH and CDR2 LQKENI. The CDR3 sequence: CASSPMTSSGNTIYF. The CDR3 nucleotides read TGTGCCAGCTCACCCATGACCTCCTCTGGAAACACCATATATTTT.

The chain combines TRBV6-4 with TRBJ2-2, with unresolved D. The CDR3 has 13 residues. Deletions cut 2 bases from V and 3 bases from J, with 4 bases between. Germline V lookup: CDR1 MRHNA, CDR2 SNTAGT. CDR3 nucleotides: TGTGCCAGCAGTGACAGGGACACCGGGGAGCTGTTTTTT. The encoded protein is CASSDRDTGELFF.

This chain joins TRBV6-4 and TRBJ1-5; 7 bases line up with TRBD1. V dropped 5 bases and J dropped 7; count of bases not matched to a gene: 5. The CDR3 is 13 residues long. Germline CDR1 MRHNA, CDR2 SNTAGT. The chain's CDR3 is CASSKEGGQPQHF. CDR3 sequence (DNA): TGTGCCAGCAGTAAAGAAGGGGGCCAGCCCCAGCATTTT.

This chain joins TRBV10-2 and TRBJ1-1, with D hard to call. The CDR3 loop spans 13 amino acids. Trimming took 5 bases from V and 2 from J, leaving 9 bases between them. Germline V gene data show CDR1 as WSHSY and CDR2 as SAAADI. The CDR3 loop reads CASSYTGNTEAFF. CDR3 nucleotide sequence: TGCGCCAGCAGTTATACGGGCAACACTGAAGCTTTCTTT.

J is TRBJ1-2 and V is TRBV5-1, with D possibly TRBD1 on 6 matching bases. Germline V gene sequence: CDR1 SGHRS, CDR2 YFSETQ. The CDR3 sequence is 15 residues long. Trimming stripped 0 bases from V and 4 bases from J, with 13 bases between. The CDR3 is CASSLDLLGAYGYTF. DNA of the CDR3: TGCGCCAGCAGCTTGGACCTATTGGGGGCCTATGGCTACACCTTC.

This clone was picked up a small number of times. The rearrangement uses TRBV9 and TRBJ1-1; weak D call: TRBD1 (5 bases). Germline assignment: CDR1 SGDLS and CDR2 YYNGEE. V lost 0 bases and J lost 0, with 9 bases in between. The CDR3 spans 15 residues. The CDR3 nucleotides read TGTGCCAGCAGCGTAGTGGGGGGTATGAACACTGAAGCTTTCTTT. It codes for CASSVVGGMNTEAFF.

V is TRBV28 and J is TRBJ1-6; 9 bases match TRBD1. With 1 base clipped from V and 10 bases from J, the junction kept 5 bases outside the gene matches. The CDR3 extends over 15 amino acids. Germline V gene lookup returns CDR1 MDHEN and CDR2 SYDVKM. The CDR3, as DNA: TGTGCCAGCAGTTTATTACAGGGGGCGCGATCACCCCTCCACTTT. It specifies CASSLLQGARSPLHF.

The DNA of the CDR3 is TGTGCCAGCAGCCAAGATCAGTGGGGGGCTTTCGGGAACACCATATATTTT. This codes for CASSQDQWGAFGNTIYF. The chain employs TRBV3-1 (or the pseudogene TRBV3-2) and TRBJ1-3; possibly TRBD1 for D (6 bases). Trimming took off 0 bases at V and 7 bases at J, with 19 bases between the two ends. This CDR3 is built from 17 residues. The germline V gene has CDR1 LGHDT and CDR2 YNNKEL (reference sequence).

This clone was seen only a few times. The chain couples TRBV27 to TRBJ2-5; TRBD2 might be the D (6 bases). Deletions cut 8 bases from V and 7 bases from J, with 11 bases between. Germline CDR1 is MNHEY and CDR2 is SMNVEV (reference sequence). The CDR3 has 11 amino acids. As DNA, the CDR3 is TGTGCCAGCTCAGGAGGGGCGACCCAGTACTTC. This encodes CASSGGATQYF.

The chain couples TRBV2 to TRBJ2-7; D gene ambiguous. There are 12 residues in the CDR3. Trimming removed 7 bases at V and 4 bases at J, with 11 bases between. Germline-derived CDR1 and CDR2 are SNHLY and FYNNEI. CDR3 amino acids: CASNGGTYEQYF. CDR3 nucleotides: TGTGCCAGCAACGGCGGAACATACGAGCAGTACTTC.

The CDR3 sequence is CASSPSYRGRANYGYTF. CDR3 bases: TGTGCCAGCAGCCCTAGCTACAGGGGTCGAGCTAACTATGGCTACACCTTC. The V gene is TRBV7-8, the J gene TRBJ1-2; TRBD1 matches at 7 bases. The trim removed 5 bases at V and 0 bases at J, leaving 12 bases unmatched. This CDR3 comprises 17 residues. Germline CDR1 and CDR2: SGHVS and FQNEAQ.

The chain couples TRBV30 to TRBJ2-7; tentatively, D is TRBD1 or TRBD2 (5 bases each). V gave up 7 bases and J gave up 7 bases, with 23 bases separating them. The CDR3 consists of 14 residues. Germline-derived CDR1 and CDR2 are GTSNPN and SVGIG (reference sequence). The CDR3 spells CASTMGTLPREQYF. CDR3 sequence (DNA): TGTGCCTCGACGATGGGGACGCTCCCCCGGGAGCAGTACTTC.

J is TRBJ1-2 and V is TRBV27, with D possibly matching TRBD1 (5 bases). Per the germline V gene, CDR1 is MNHEY and CDR2 is SMNVEV (reference sequence). The CDR3 contains 13 residues. V was shortened by 6 bases and J by 8 bases, with 16 bases between the two germline ends. The CDR3 sequence: CASRTGTYEGYTF. In DNA form, the CDR3 reads TGTGCCAGCAGAACCGGGACTTACGAAGGCTACACCTTC.

This clone has only one observation. V usage is TRBV14 and J usage is TRBJ1-3; tentatively, D is TRBD1 (6 bases). Trimming took 3 bases from V and 3 from J, leaving 15 bases between them. CDR1 and CDR2 (germline): SGHDN, FVKESK. The CDR3 has 16 residues. CDR3 residues: CASSHTARGVGNTIYF. The CDR3 nucleotides read TGTGCCAGCAGCCACACCGCCAGGGGTGTTGGAAACACCATATATTTT.

In nucleotides, the CDR3 is TGTGCCAGCAGCTTGGGGAAATTCACTGAAGCTTTCTTT. Translation gives CASSLGKFTEAFF. The chain uses TRBV5-6 and TRBJ1-1; D is uncertain. In germline, CDR1 is SGHDT, CDR2 YYEEEE. The CDR3 consists of 13 residues. The V gene lost 0 bases and the J gene lost 4 bases, with 7 bases spanning the gap. The full variable domain, completed using reference TRBV5-6 and TRBJ1-1, is DAGVTQSPTHLIKTRGQQVTLRCSPKSGHDTVSWYQQALGQGPQFIFQYYEEEERQRGNFPDRFSGHQFPNYSSELNVNALLLGDSALYLCASSLGKFTEAFFGQGTRLTVV.

The genes are TRBV3-1 (or the pseudogene TRBV3-2) and TRBJ1-3; D ambiguous. V was cut by 4 bases and J by 0 bases, with 10 bases left in between. There are 15 residues in the CDR3. Germline lookup yields CDR1 LGHDT and CDR2 YNNKEL (reference sequence). CDR3 loop: CASSPGLSSGNTIYF. CDR3 DNA sequence: TGTGCCAGCAGCCCCGGTCTGAGCTCTGGAAACACCATATATTTT.

The chain employs TRBV30 and TRBJ1-1; D remains unclear. This CDR3 contains 13 residues. The V gene lost 0 bases and the J gene lost 1 base, with 6 bases spanning the gap. The germline gives CDR1 GTSNPN, CDR2 SVGIG (reference sequence). DNA of the CDR3: TGTGCCTGGAGTGTGGGCCCGAACACTGAAGCTTTCTTT. It encodes CAWSVGPNTEAFF.

As concerns this clone: Other DNA variants within this sample encode the same CDR3. The chain links TRBV7-6 to TRBJ1-3; D remains ambiguous. The CDR3 is 14 residues long. V was trimmed by 6 bases and J by 0 bases, leaving 9 bases between them. Per germline, CDR1 SGHVS and CDR2 FNYEAQ. CDR3 sequence (DNA): TGTGCCAGCAGTTCACGGAGCTCTGGAAACACCATATATTTT. Translating it yields CASSSRSSGNTIYF.

This clone was seen just once. The rearrangement uses TRBV5-1 and TRBJ2-2; D may be TRBD2 (6 bases). V lost 2 bases and J 1 base, leaving 9 bases between the germline ends. Looked up from germline, CDR1 is SGHRS and CDR2 is YFSETQ. This CDR3 region has 15 residues. The CDR3 bases are TGCGCCAGCAGCTTTGGGGGGAAGAACACCGGGGAGCTGTTTTTT. As protein: CASSFGGKNTGELFF.

J is TRBJ1-5 and V is TRBV30; D is unresolved. Germline loops: CDR1 GTSNPN, CDR2 SVGIG (reference sequence). V was trimmed by 3 bases and J by 7 bases, leaving 13 bases between them. This CDR3 region has 13 residues. The CDR3 bases are TGTGCCTGGAGCGCCAAGGGAGGACAGCCCCAGCATTTT. Its protein is CAWSAKGGQPQHF. Full variable domain (remainder filled in from reference TRBV30 and TRBJ1-5): SQTIHQWPATLVQPVGSPLSLECTVEGTSNPNLYWYRQAAGRGLQLLFYSVGIGQISSEVPQNLSASRPQDRQFILSSKKLLLSDSGFYLCAWSAKGGQPQHFGDGTRLSIL.

V usage is TRBV7-8 and J usage is TRBJ1-2; a possible D gene is TRBD1 (5 bases). The CDR3 sequence is 16 residues long. Germline CDR1 SGHVS, CDR2 FQNEAQ. V was pared by 1 base and J by 5 bases, with 17 bases between. The CDR3 DNA sequence: TGTGCCAGCAGCTTAGTACGACAGATGGGGGGGTATGGCTACACCTTC. Translated, it gives CASSLVRQMGGYGYTF. Combining the CDR3 with reference TRBV7-8 and TRBJ1-2 gives the whole variable domain GAGVSQSPRYKVAKRGQDVALRCDPISGHVSLFWYQQALGQGPEFLTYFQNEAQLDKSGLPSDRFFAERPEGSVSTLKIQRTQQEDSAVYLCASSLVRQMGGYGYTFGSGTRLTVV.

The chain has TRBV4-2 and TRBJ2-2; D gene uncertain. Looked up from germline, CDR1 is LGHNA and CDR2 is YNFKEQ. The CDR3 is 14 amino acids. The V end was cut by 0 bases, the J end by 6 bases, with 8 bases between. The CDR3 sequence: CASSQDTAAGELFF. In DNA, the CDR3 is TGTGCCAGCAGCCAAGATACGGCGGCCGGGGAGCTGTTTTTT.

The chain couples TRBV7-8 to TRBJ2-2, with D possibly TRBD1 on 6 matching bases. Germline V gene data show CDR1 as SGHVS and CDR2 as FQNEAQ. The CDR3 has 16 residues. Between the trimmed V and J ends, which lost 5 bases and 4 bases, there was a span of 17 bases. CDR3 in DNA: TGTGCCAGCAGCCCCCACCCCCAGGGGTCCACCGGGGAGCTGTTTTTT. Protein: CASSPHPQGSTGELFF.